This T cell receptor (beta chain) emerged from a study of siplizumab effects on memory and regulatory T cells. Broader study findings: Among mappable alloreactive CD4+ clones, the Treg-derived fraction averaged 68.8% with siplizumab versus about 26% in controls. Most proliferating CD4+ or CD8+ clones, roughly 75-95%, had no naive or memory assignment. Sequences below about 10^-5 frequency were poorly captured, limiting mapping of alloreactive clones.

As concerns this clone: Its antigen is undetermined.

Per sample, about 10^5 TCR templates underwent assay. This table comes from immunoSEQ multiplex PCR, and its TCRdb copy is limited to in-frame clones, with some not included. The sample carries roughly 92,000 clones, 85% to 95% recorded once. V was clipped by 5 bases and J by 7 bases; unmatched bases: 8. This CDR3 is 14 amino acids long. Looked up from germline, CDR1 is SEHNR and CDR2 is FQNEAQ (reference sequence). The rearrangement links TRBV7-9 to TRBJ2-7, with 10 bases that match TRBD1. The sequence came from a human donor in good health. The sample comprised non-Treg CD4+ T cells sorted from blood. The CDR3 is CASSPEGTGAEQYF. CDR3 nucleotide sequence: TGTGCCAGCAGCCCAGAGGGGACAGGGGCTGAGCAGTACTTC.